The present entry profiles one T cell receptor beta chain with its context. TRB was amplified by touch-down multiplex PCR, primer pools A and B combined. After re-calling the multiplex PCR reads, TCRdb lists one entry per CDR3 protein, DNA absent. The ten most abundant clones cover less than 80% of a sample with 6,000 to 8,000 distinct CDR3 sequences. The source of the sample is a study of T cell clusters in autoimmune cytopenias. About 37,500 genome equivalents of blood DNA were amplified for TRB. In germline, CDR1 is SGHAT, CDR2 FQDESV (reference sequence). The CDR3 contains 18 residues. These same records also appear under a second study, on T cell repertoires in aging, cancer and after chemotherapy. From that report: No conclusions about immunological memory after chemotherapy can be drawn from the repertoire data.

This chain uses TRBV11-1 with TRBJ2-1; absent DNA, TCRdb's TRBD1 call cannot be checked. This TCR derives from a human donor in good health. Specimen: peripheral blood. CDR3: CASSSDRVYLSSYNEQFF.